This record concerns one T cell receptor beta chain sequence. J lost 1 base, V lost 2 bases, and 6 bases had no gene match. The CDR3 loop spans 17 amino acids. Per germline, CDR1 MNHEY and CDR2 SVGEGT. This sample is part of a study of blood T cell repertoires in COVID-19. Original methodology: Quantification of nucleated cells was approximated via reference gene primer amplification. TCRdb keeps only in-frame clones here, not all; method: immunoSEQ multiplex PCR. For V, J and clone size, that table is used; D and trimming come from the DNA. This table has tens of thousands of clones, under 85% appearing once.

Sample: peripheral blood. This TCR was recovered from a woman older than 75 with acute or convalescent COVID-19. This chain joins TRBV6-2 or TRBV6-3 and TRBJ1-5, with 9 bases lining up with TRBD1. This chain's CDR3 is CASSYETGGGSNQPQHF. Written as DNA, the CDR3 is TGTGCCAGCAGTTACGAGACAGGGGGGGGGAGCAATCAGCCCCAGCATTTT.